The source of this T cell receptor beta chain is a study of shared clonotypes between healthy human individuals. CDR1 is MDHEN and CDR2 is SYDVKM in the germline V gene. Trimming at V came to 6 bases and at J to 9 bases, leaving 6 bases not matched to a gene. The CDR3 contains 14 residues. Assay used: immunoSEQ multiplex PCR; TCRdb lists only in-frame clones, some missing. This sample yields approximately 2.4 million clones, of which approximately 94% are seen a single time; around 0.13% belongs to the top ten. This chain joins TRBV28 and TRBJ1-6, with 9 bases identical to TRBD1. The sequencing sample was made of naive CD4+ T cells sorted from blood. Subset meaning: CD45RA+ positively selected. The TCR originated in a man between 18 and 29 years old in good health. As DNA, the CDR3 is TGTGCCAGCAGGAAGACAGGGGGAGGTTCACCCCTCCACTTT. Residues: CASRKTGGGSPLHF.